The rows below give T cell receptor beta chains drawn from one sample of a study of blood T cell repertoires in COVID-19. Clones were read by immunoSEQ multiplex PCR, and TCRdb kept only the in-frame ones, dropping some. The sample has about 150,000 clones, about 88% seen once; the top ten hold less than 10%. Sequenced sample: peripheral blood. The receptors come from a woman aged 55-70 years with COVID-19, enrolled during active disease. Each CDR3 is given with its conserved first and last residue. A D gene is named only where the DNA matches it firmly. Some rows have no size entry. The others give once, few or many, or a class for an expanded clone.

>TRBJ2-7|TRBV11-2|-|-
CASSLATGHEQYF
TGTGCCAGCAGCTTAGCCACAGGGCACGAGCAGTACTTC
>TRBJ1-5|TRBV18|TRBD1|-
CASSPEQGAGSNQPQHF
TGTGCCAGCTCACCAGAGCAGGGGGCTGGGAGCAATCAGCCCCAGCATTTT
>TRBJ1-1|TRBV18|TRBD1|-
CASSTGDRGSEAFF
TGTGCCAGCTCAACCGGCGACAGGGGCTCTGAAGCTTTCTTT
>TRBJ1-2|TRBV5-4|-|-
CASSFGGAVGDYGYTF
TGTGCCAGCAGCTTCGGTGGGGCGGTTGGCGACTATGGCTACACCTTC
>TRBJ1-2|TRBV3-1/TRBV3-2|-|-
CASSLPSGLGGYTF
TGTGCCAGCAGCCTTCCCAGCGGCCTTGGTGGCTACACCTTC
>TRBJ2-5|TRBV11-2|-|-
CASSLVYGQTQETQYF
TGTGCCAGCAGCTTAGTGTATGGACAGACCCAAGAGACCCAGTACTTC
>TRBJ2-5|TRBV15|-|-
CATSLHGGGGETQYF
TGTGCCACCAGCTTACACGGGGGAGGCGGCGAGACCCAGTACTTC
>TRBJ2-2|TRBV14|-|-
CASSQGWPGELFF
TGTGCCAGCAGCCAAGGGTGGCCTGGGGAGCTGTTTTTT
>TRBJ2-4|TRBV2|TRBD1|-
CASSLGQVPNIQYF
TGTGCCAGCAGCCTTGGACAGGTACCAAACATTCAGTACTTC
>TRBJ1-1|TRBV4-2|-|-
CASSLLGSNTEAFF
TGTGCCAGCAGCCTTTTGGGCTCGAACACTGAAGCTTTCTTT
>TRBJ1-4|TRBV5-1|-|-
CASSLQGNEKLFF
TGCGCCAGCAGCTTGCAGGGGAATGAAAAACTGTTTTTT
>TRBJ2-7|TRBV5-1|TRBD1|-
CASTRDSSYEQYF
TGCGCCAGCACCCGGGACAGCTCCTACGAGCAGTACTTC
>TRBJ2-5|TRBV11-2|-|-
CASSFRYQPSGPTQETQYF
TGTGCCAGCAGCTTTAGGTACCAGCCAAGCGGGCCTACTCAAGAGACCCAGTACTTC
>TRBJ2-2|TRBV3-1/TRBV3-2|TRBD2|few
CASSQEVLAGVAGELFF
TGTGCCAGCAGCCAAGAAGTGCTAGCGGGAGTGGCCGGGGAGCTGTTTTTT
>TRBJ1-1|TRBV21-1|-|-
CASSKVQGRTEGAFF
TGTGCCAGCAGCAAAGTACAGGGGCGCACCGAGGGGGCTTTCTTT
>TRBJ2-1|TRBV11-3|-|-
CASSGGWGRDEQFF
TGTGCCAGCAGCGGTGGCTGGGGGCGAGATGAGCAGTTCTTC
>TRBJ1-3|TRBV5-1|-|-
CASSLLGQTFSGNTIYF
TGCGCCAGCAGCCTCCTCGGACAGACTTTCTCTGGAAACACCATATATTTT
>TRBJ1-5|TRBV2|TRBD1|-
CASTRENRGLGNQPQHF
TGTGCCAGCACCCGGGAGAACAGGGGTTTAGGGAATCAGCCCCAGCATTTT
>TRBJ1-2|TRBV6-1|-|once
CASSEAGPGRSGGYTF
TGTGCCAGCAGTGAAGCTGGCCCAGGGAGGTCCGGTGGCTACACCTTC
>TRBJ2-1|TRBV11-1|TRBD1|-
CASGRQGAFSYNEQFF
TGTGCCAGTGGGAGACAGGGGGCTTTCTCCTACAATGAGCAGTTCTTC
>TRBJ1-5|TRBV7-9|TRBD1|-
CASSLARVGQGLGQPQHF
TGTGCCAGCAGCTTAGCCCGGGTTGGACAGGGGTTAGGGCAGCCCCAGCATTTT
>TRBJ2-1|TRBV7-3|TRBD2|-
CASSLDGRLNYNEQFF
TGTGCCAGCAGCTTAGACGGGAGGCTGAACTACAATGAGCAGTTCTTC
>TRBJ1-1|TRBV6-2/TRBV6-3|TRBD1|-
CASSYSRQGGSGNTEAFF
TGTGCCAGCAGTTACTCTCGACAGGGAGGTAGTGGGAACACTGAAGCTTTCTTT
>TRBJ1-5|TRBV5-8|-|-
CASSLRENQPQHF
TGTGCCAGCAGCTTGAGAGAAAATCAGCCCCAGCATTTT
>TRBJ2-3|TRBV9|TRBD1|-
CASSPTGAGDTQYF
TGTGCCAGCAGCCCGACAGGGGCTGGAGATACGCAGTATTTT
>TRBJ1-2|TRBV29-1|TRBD1|-
CSVVTTGGYGYTF
TGCAGCGTCGTAACGACAGGGGGCTATGGCTACACCTTC
>TRBJ1-3|TRBV18|-|-
CASSPLPRPSSGNTIYF
TGTGCCAGCTCACCCCTCCCGCGGCCCAGCTCTGGAAACACCATATATTTT
>TRBJ2-7|TRBV14|TRBD1|-
CASSKQGAGAYEQYF
TGTGCCAGCAGCAAACAGGGGGCTGGCGCCTACGAGCAGTACTTC
>TRBJ1-1|TRBV19|-|-
CASSISRDRMNTEAFF
TGTGCCAGTAGTATATCCAGGGATCGGATGAACACTGAAGCTTTCTTT
>TRBJ1-1|TRBV10-3|-|many
CAISESVRGPEAFF
TGTGCCATCAGTGAGTCAGTCAGGGGACCTGAAGCTTTCTTT
>TRBJ1-2|TRBV4-1|-|once
CASSQDWGGDGGYTF
TGCGCCAGCAGCCAAGATTGGGGCGGGGACGGCGGCTACACCTTC
>TRBJ1-6|TRBV12-3/TRBV12-4|-|-
CASSLKGNSPLHF
TGTGCCAGCAGTTTAAAGGGGAATTCACCCCTCCACTTT
>TRBJ2-1|TRBV4-2|-|-
CASSQGGQVENEQFF
TGTGCCAGCAGCCAAGGGGGGCAGGTGGAGAATGAGCAGTTCTTC
>TRBJ2-7|TRBV15|-|-
CATSPEGTKLNEQYF
TGTGCCACCAGTCCGGAAGGGACAAAGTTAAACGAGCAGTACTTC
>TRBJ2-1|TRBV10-1|-|once
CASSEPNGNKFF
TGCGCCAGCAGTGAGCCCAACGGTAATAAGTTCTTC
>TRBJ1-6|TRBV9|TRBD1|-
CASSADRGQYSPLHF
TGTGCCAGCAGCGCCGACAGGGGGCAGTATTCACCCCTCCACTTT
>TRBJ1-4|TRBV7-6|-|once
CASSLVQGPNEKLFF
TGTGCCAGCAGCTTAGTCCAGGGTCCTAATGAAAAACTGTTTTTT
>TRBJ1-2|TRBV11-2|-|-
CASSLRPRTEADYGYTF
TGTGCCAGCAGCTTACGGCCGAGGACAGAAGCAGACTATGGCTACACCTTC
>TRBJ2-5|TRBV19|-|-
CASSISSTGQETQYF
TGTGCCAGTAGTATATCGAGCACAGGACAAGAGACCCAGTACTTC
>TRBJ1-5|TRBV10-1|-|-
CASSGSDTTAQHF
TGCGCCAGCAGTGGCTCTGACACCACGGCCCAGCATTTT
>TRBJ1-1|TRBV29-1|-|once
CSADLGGTEAFF
TGCAGCGCTGACCTTGGCGGGACTGAAGCTTTCTTT
>TRBJ1-5|TRBV6-5|-|-
CASSSQGSQPQHF
TGTGCCAGCAGTTCTCAGGGAAGCCAGCCCCAGCATTTT
>TRBJ2-1|TRBV9|-|-
CASSVRPQGGHEQFF
TGTGCCAGCAGCGTACGTCCCCAGGGGGGCCATGAGCAGTTCTTC
>TRBJ2-1|TRBV7-3|-|-
CASSSVGGSNEQFF
TGTGCCAGCAGTTCAGTTGGGGGGTCCAATGAGCAGTTCTTC
>TRBJ1-4|TRBV19|TRBD1|-
CASSNRGRNEKLFF
TGTGCCAGTAGTAACAGGGGGAGAAATGAAAAACTGTTTTTT